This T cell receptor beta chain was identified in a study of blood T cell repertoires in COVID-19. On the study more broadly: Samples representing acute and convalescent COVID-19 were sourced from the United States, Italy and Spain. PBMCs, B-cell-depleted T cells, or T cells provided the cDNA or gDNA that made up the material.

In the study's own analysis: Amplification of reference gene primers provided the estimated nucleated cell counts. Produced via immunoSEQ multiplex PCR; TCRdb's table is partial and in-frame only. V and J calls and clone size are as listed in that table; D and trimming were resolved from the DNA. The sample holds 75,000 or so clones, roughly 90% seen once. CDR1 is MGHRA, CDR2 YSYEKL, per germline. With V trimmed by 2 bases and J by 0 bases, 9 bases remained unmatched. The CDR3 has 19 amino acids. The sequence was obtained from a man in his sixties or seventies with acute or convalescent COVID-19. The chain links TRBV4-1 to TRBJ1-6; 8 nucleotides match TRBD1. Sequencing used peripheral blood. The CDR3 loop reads CASSQPGQATSSYNSPLHF. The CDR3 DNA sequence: TGCGCCAGCAGCCAACCGGGACAGGCAACCAGCTCCTATAATTCACCCCTCCACTTT.